The entry below describes one T cell receptor beta chain. The junction departs from germline at one end; a sequencing error may be responsible. The data were taken from a study of CD8 T cells in Susac syndrome. Random hexamers were used to reverse transcribe roughly 0.5 to 1 ug of RNA. In TCRdb, the immunoSEQ multiplex PCR reads were re-called with MiXCR into one record per CDR3 protein. The table lists some 200,000 distinct CDR3 sequences, approximately 90% of them singletons, with roughly 0.13% in the top ten. This CDR3 region has 13 residues. Looked up from germline, CDR1 is MNHEY and CDR2 is SMNVEV (reference sequence).

The V call is TRBV27, the J call TRBJ1-1; no clear D gene. The sample was CD8+ T cells from PBMCs. This sequence originates from a human donor with multiple sclerosis. CDR3 sequence reads: CASSLGRNTEAFF. In nucleotides, the CDR3 is TGTGCCAGTAGTTTAGGACGGAACACTGAAGCTTTCTTT.